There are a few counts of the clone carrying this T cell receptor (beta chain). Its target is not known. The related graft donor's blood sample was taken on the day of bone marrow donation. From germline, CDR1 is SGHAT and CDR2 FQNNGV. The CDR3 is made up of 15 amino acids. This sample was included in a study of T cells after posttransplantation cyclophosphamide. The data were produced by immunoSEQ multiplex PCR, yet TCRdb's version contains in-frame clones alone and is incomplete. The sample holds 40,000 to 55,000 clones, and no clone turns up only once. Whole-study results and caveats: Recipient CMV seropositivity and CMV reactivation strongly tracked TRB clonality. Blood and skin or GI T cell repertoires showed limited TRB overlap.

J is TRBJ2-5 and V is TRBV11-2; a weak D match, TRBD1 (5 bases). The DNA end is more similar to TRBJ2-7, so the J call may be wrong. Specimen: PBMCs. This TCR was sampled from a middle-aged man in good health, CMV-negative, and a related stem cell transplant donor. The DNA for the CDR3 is TGTGCCAGCAGCTCTACAGGCAGGAGCCTCTACGAGCAGTACTTC. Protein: CASSSTGRSLYEQYF.